A selection of T cell receptor beta chains follows, all from one sample in a study of T cell responses to AZD1222 COVID-19 vaccine. The method was immunoSEQ multiplex PCR; TCRdb's version includes in-frame clones alone and lacks a portion of them. This table holds about 110,000 clones, approximately 87% found once. The input for sequencing was peripheral blood, taken 28 days after the second AZD1222 dose. Every receptor here comes from an adult who received the AZD1222 COVID-19 vaccine. Both conserved end residues are part of each CDR3. A D gene is named only where the DNA matches it firmly. Only part of the rows carry a size: once, few, many, or a class if the clone is expanded.

size: .; length: 14; D: .; V: TRBV24-1; J: TRBJ2-1; CDR3: CATSLGGPKNEQFF; DNA: TGTGCCACCAGTCTCGGGGGCCCTAAGAATGAGCAGTTCTTC
size: .; length: 12; D: .; V: TRBV5-5; J: TRBJ2-1; CDR3: CAGQAGWGEQFF; DNA: TGTGCCGGCCAGGCAGGTTGGGGTGAGCAGTTCTTC
size: .; length: 14; D: .; V: TRBV9; J: TRBJ2-5; CDR3: CASSARATQETQYF; DNA: TGTGCCAGCAGTGCAAGGGCGACCCAAGAGACCCAGTACTTC
size: few; length: 14; D: TRBD2; V: TRBV27; J: TRBJ2-1; CDR3: CASLPSGRYNEQFF; DNA: TGTGCCAGCCTCCCAAGCGGGAGATACAATGAGCAGTTCTTC
size: .; length: 15; D: .; V: TRBV7-6; J: TRBJ1-1; CDR3: CASSLLEGSGTEAFF; DNA: TGTGCCAGCAGCTTACTTGAGGGGTCGGGCACTGAAGCTTTCTTT
size: .; length: 16; D: .; V: TRBV27; J: TRBJ2-7; CDR3: CASSLLGGGSSYEQYF; DNA: TGTGCCAGCAGTTTATTAGGGGGGGGGAGCTCCTACGAGCAGTACTTC
size: .; length: 15; D: .; V: TRBV9; J: TRBJ2-7; CDR3: CASSPGGGTISEQYF; DNA: TGTGCCAGCAGCCCCGGAGGGGGGACTATATCCGAGCAGTACTTC
size: .; length: 19; D: TRBD2; V: TRBV19; J: TRBJ2-7; CDR3: CASSIRLGLAGDRAYEQYF; DNA: TGTGCCAGTAGTATACGGTTGGGACTAGCGGGAGATCGGGCCTACGAGCAGTACTTC
size: .; length: 12; D: .; V: TRBV10-3; J: TRBJ1-1; CDR3: CAISVGMAEAFF; DNA: TGTGCCATCAGTGTAGGAATGGCTGAAGCTTTCTTT
size: .; length: 14; D: .; V: TRBV5-1; J: TRBJ2-7; CDR3: CASSSRGNSYEQYF; DNA: TGCGCCAGCAGCAGTAGGGGGAACTCCTACGAGCAGTACTTC
size: .; length: 13; D: .; V: TRBV30; J: TRBJ1-1; CDR3: CAWSTADGTEAFF; DNA: TGTGCCTGGAGTACAGCTGATGGCACTGAAGCTTTCTTT
size: .; length: 15; D: TRBD1; V: TRBV29-1; J: TRBJ1-2; CDR3: CSVATGDRLIYGYTF; DNA: TGCAGCGTTGCGACGGGGGACAGGCTCATATATGGCTACACCTTC
size: few; length: 14; D: TRBD1; V: TRBV5-4; J: TRBJ1-4; CDR3: CASSLQGATEKLFF; DNA: TGTGCCAGCAGCTTACAGGGGGCGACGGAAAAACTGTTTTTT
size: .; length: 16; D: TRBD1; V: TRBV9; J: TRBJ1-3; CDR3: CASSDPGQGGQRTIYF; DNA: TGTGCCAGCAGCGACCCGGGACAGGGGGGCCAAAGGACCATATATTTT
size: .; length: 14; D: .; V: TRBV7-7; J: TRBJ2-5; CDR3: CASSSSDSKETQYF; DNA: TGTGCCAGCAGCTCGTCGGACAGTAAAGAGACCCAGTACTTC
size: .; length: 17; D: TRBD1; V: TRBV3-1/TRBV3-2; J: TRBJ1-4; CDR3: CASSPGTGETTNEKLFF; DNA: TGTGCCAGCAGCCCCGGGACAGGGGAGACAACTAATGAAAAACTGTTTTTT
size: .; length: 14; D: TRBD1; V: TRBV3-1/TRBV3-2; J: TRBJ1-2; CDR3: CASSPRTGNYGYTF; DNA: TGTGCCAGCAGCCCCCGGACAGGGAACTATGGCTACACCTTC
size: .; length: 15; D: TRBD2; V: TRBV7-9; J: TRBJ2-1; CDR3: CASSLALAGANEQFF; DNA: TGTGCCAGCAGCTTAGCCCTAGCGGGAGCGAATGAGCAGTTCTTC
size: .; length: 14; D: .; V: TRBV6-2/TRBV6-3; J: TRBJ2-1; CDR3: CASSFGGTGNEQFF; DNA: TGTGCCAGCAGTTTTGGGGGAACGGGCAATGAGCAGTTCTTC
size: once; length: 11; D: .; V: TRBV25-1; J: TRBJ1-1; CDR3: CASARATEAFF; DNA: TGTGCCTCCGCCCGGGCCACTGAAGCTTTCTTT
size: .; length: 10; D: .; V: TRBV28; J: TRBJ1-2; CDR3: CATALVGYTF; DNA: TGTGCCACCGCACTTGTGGGCTACACCTTC
size: .; length: 14; D: .; V: TRBV6-2/TRBV6-3; J: TRBJ2-1; CDR3: CASSYPSSYNEQFF; DNA: TGTGCCAGCAGTTATCCTAGCTCCTACAATGAGCAGTTCTTC
size: .; length: 13; D: .; V: TRBV27; J: TRBJ2-1; CDR3: CASSLDGGTRRFF; DNA: TGTGCCAGCAGTTTGGATGGGGGGACAAGGAGGTTCTTC
size: once; length: 15; D: TRBD2; V: TRBV10-3; J: TRBJ2-7; CDR3: CAISESGTSYREQYF; DNA: TGTGCCATCAGTGAGTCAGGGACTAGCTACCGGGAGCAGTACTTC
size: once; length: 14; D: .; V: TRBV7-9; J: TRBJ1-5; CDR3: CASSLSGLNQPQHF; DNA: TGTGCCAGCAGCTTATCCGGCCTCAATCAGCCCCAGCATTTT
size: .; length: 15; D: TRBD2; V: TRBV7-3; J: TRBJ2-3; CDR3: CASSLREGLRDTQYF; DNA: TGTGCCAGCAGCTTAAGGGAGGGCCTGAGGGATACGCAGTATTTT
size: .; length: 16; D: .; V: TRBV19; J: TRBJ1-5; CDR3: CASSIKTGNSNQPQHF; DNA: TGTGCCAGTAGTATAAAAACCGGGAATAGCAATCAGCCCCAGCATTTT
size: .; length: 15; D: .; V: TRBV7-9; J: TRBJ1-2; CDR3: CASSDPGGVDYGYTF; DNA: TGTGCCAGCAGCGACCCGGGGGGTGTGGACTATGGCTACACCTTC
size: .; length: 15; D: TRBD1; V: TRBV7-9; J: TRBJ2-7; CDR3: CASALTGGVPTEQYF; DNA: TGTGCCAGCGCCCTGACAGGGGGTGTTCCTACCGAGCAGTACTTC
size: .; length: 13; D: .; V: TRBV28; J: TRBJ1-2; CDR3: CASRLGNRALHTF; DNA: TGTGCCAGCAGACTAGGGAACAGGGCCCTCCACACCTTC